The TCR beta chain described here comes from a study of shared clonotypes between healthy human individuals (TCRdb year 2020). As for the study more broadly: The cohort comprised two women and three men aged 18 to 49 years. For each donor, three plates each were used for CD4 naive and CD4 memory, two plates were used for CD8 naive, and one plate was used for CD8 memory. To estimate repertoire size and how much clonotypes are shared between individuals, the study performed deep sequencing of blood TCR repertoires from roughly five healthy adults. To increase sequencing depth and limit assay-specific biases, TCR repertoire library preparation and sequencing were carried out by different laboratories using diverse techniques. Between about 0.8 and 9.5 billion PBMCs per donor were obtained by leukapheresis.

What the work shows at the level of the full study, not this receptor alone: The genetic and exposure-history diversity represented was limited by the small number of donors. Based on pairwise subsampling, the degree of clonotype sharing among donors was expected to be affected by sequencing depth. Sampling was restricted to blood, and TCR repertoires in tissues likely differ from the TCR repertoires found in blood. Even with the large sequencing depth, rarefaction of the sorted-subset datasets indicated that sequencing was incomplete. When several donors were compared, the shared fraction of clonotypes was around 4.6% for naive CD4, approximately 3.3% for naive CD8, 2.3% for memory CD4, and around 0.37% for memory CD8. Naive subsets generally had larger estimated clonotype richness than memory subsets did. Higher generation probabilities were observed for clonotypes shared by all four sorted-subset donors than for non-shared clonotypes.

Concerning this clone: The antigen it recognizes is unknown. The input lacks base qualities; no much larger clone sits a single base away.

Using the deep immunoSEQ assay, TCR CDR3 regions were amplified from genomic DNA by multiplex PCR. Extracted genomic DNA from each cell subset was distributed evenly across all wells of several immunoSEQ 96-well plates, and each plate was treated as a replicate. Each replicate PCR for sorted subsets received roughly 200 ng genomic DNA, equal to 30,000 or so T cell genomes. Purified libraries were quantified with a Qubit 3.0 fluorometer, sized on a Bioanalyzer 2100, and re-quantified with the KAPA Library Quantification kit. Every immunoSEQ 96-well plate was sequenced on a separate single-read 150-cycle Illumina NextSeq 550 flow cell. As for the original processing: Because only junctional sequences without quality scores were contained in the immunoSEQ output, filtering matching that applied to full-length reads could not be performed. To assign V/J genes and CDR3, sequences were annotated using PyIR, a Python wrapper for IgBLAST v1.9, with IMGT germline references. Reads with weak V/J assignments (E-value above 1e-6), missing CDR3, stop codons, out-of-frame junctions, or ambiguous translated residues were removed. A V3J clonotype was defined by an identical inferred V gene, J gene, and CDR3 amino acid sequence. Percentage overlap between repertoires was calculated by dividing the number of shared unique clonotypes by the size of the smaller repertoire. Richness of each repertoire was evaluated using RTK rarefaction, the Chao1 estimator, and Recon v2.1 estimates of unobserved clonotypes. OLGA was used to compute generation probabilities for all TCRbeta clonotypes that the gDNA method yielded from a few donors. The table comes from immuneACCESS by way of TCRdb, which keeps in-frame sequences with V and J called. Part of the clones is missing from these tables; in studies checked, under half for an unresolved V gene and the rest for unknown reasons. The V and J calls and clone size are taken from that table; D and trimming were inferred from the DNA. For this sample the table gives 300,000 or so clones, of which 74% were detected only once. The ten largest clones capture 10% of the sample.

Taken from cysteine to phenylalanine, the CDR3 has 12 residues. Only CDR3 DNA remains: 36 bases, in frame from the first base. Taken from the germline V gene (reference sequence), the CDR1 and CDR2 loops are MNHEY and SMNVEV. V lost 4 bases and J lost 8 bases, and the count of bases not matched to a germline gene is 3. The donors were healthy, HIV-negative adults with no recently reported acute infections or vaccinations. All donors were Caucasian adults living in Nashville, Tennessee, USA. CD4+ T cells were enriched by magnetic negative selection, after which naive cells were positively selected on CD45RA and the negative fraction was taken as the memory subset. Blood was collected by leukapheresis, and PBMCs were isolated by Ficoll-Histopaque density gradient centrifugation and then cryopreserved in liquid nitrogen vapor phase. Analytical flow cytometry was used to check the purity and quantity of each magnetically sorted T cell population. Each sorted fraction had its genomic DNA isolated and then quantified by UV absorbance on a Nanodrop 2000c.

The specimen was memory CD4+ T cells sorted from blood. The cell subset or site label, read with the paper, signifies: CD45RA-negative fraction. The clonotype was recovered from a young man in good health. The rearranged chain carries TRBV27 and TRBJ1-2; a stretch of 8 junction bases matches TRBD1. The CDR3 corresponds to CASSSHRGGYTF. At the DNA level, the sequence is TGTGCCAGCAGTTCCCACAGGGGGGGCTACACCTTC.